A selection of T cell receptor beta chains follows, all from one sample in a study of post-analysis software for immune sequencing data. Each CDR3 protein gets one entry after TCRdb re-called the PCR reads with MiXCR. The table shows roughly 600,000 distinct CDR3 sequences, with about 40% occurring only once. The source material was blood. The source of these receptors is a girl aged 10 to 17 with multiple sclerosis. CDR3s include the opening cysteine and the closing phenylalanine or tryptophan. A D gene is named only where the DNA matches it firmly. Expanded clones get a size class; other rows say once, few or many, or leave the size out.

clone_size,d_call,v_call,j_call,cdr3_aa,cdr3_nt
NA,TRBD1,TRBV6-6,TRBJ1-1,CASRNRQGGTEAFF,TGTGCCAGCAGAAACCGACAGGGGGGCACTGAAGCTTTCTTT
NA,TRBD1,TRBV7-9,TRBJ2-3,CASSIRQGRDTDTQYF,TGTGCCAGCAGCATAAGACAGGGGCGCGACACAGATACGCAGTATTTT
NA,NA,TRBV24-1,TRBJ2-1,CATSDSRVGLSYNEQVF,TGTGCCACCAGTGATTCCCGGGTGGGGTTGTCCTACAATGAGCAGGTCTTC
NA,NA,TRBV4-2,TRBJ2-5,CASSQESTARETQYF,TGTGCCAGCAGCCAAGAGTCGACTGCGAGGGAGACCCAGTACTTC
NA,NA,TRBV20-1,TRBJ2-5,CSARDVRGLGETQYF,TGCAGTGCTAGAGATGTAAGGGGCTTGGGAGAGACCCAGTACTTC
NA,TRBD2,TRBV20-1,TRBJ2-5,CSARVPSTSSYF,TGCAGTGCTAGAGTGCCGTCGACTAGCTCCTACTTC
NA,NA,TRBV6-1,TRBJ1-4,CASSEGQYRGILFF,TGTGCCAGCAGTGAAGGGCAATACCGGGGGATACTGTTTTTT
NA,TRBD2,TRBV3-1,TRBJ2-7,CASSWRGGRTYEQYF,TGTGCCAGCAGCTGGAGGGGCGGGAGGACTTACGAGCAGTACTTC
few,TRBD2,TRBV12-3/TRBV12-4,TRBJ2-7,CASSTGLASYEQYF,TGTGCCAGCAGTACGGGACTAGCCTCCTACGAGCAGTACTTC
NA,NA,TRBV4-1,TRBJ1-2,CASSQGRETTRNYGYTF,TGCGCCAGCAGCCAAGGTCGGGAGACAACCCGTAACTATGGCTACACCTTC
many,TRBD1,TRBV29-1,TRBJ2-5,CSVEDRGRETQYF,TGCAGCGTTGAGGACAGGGGGCGAGAGACCCAGTACTTC
many,NA,TRBV6-5,TRBJ2-1,CASGAYNEQFF,TGTGCCAGCGGGGCCTACAATGAGCAGTTCTTC
once,NA,TRBV5-1,TRBJ2-2,CASSLVPGNTGELFF,TGCGCCAGCAGCTTGGTCCCAGGGAACACCGGGGAGCTGTTTTTT
NA,NA,TRBV21-1,TRBJ2-4,CASTIFIRALGLAKNIQYF,TGTGCCAGCACCATTTTCATACGAGCCCTAGGCTTAGCCAAAAACATTCAGTACTTC
NA,NA,TRBV28,TRBJ1-1,CASRDPGGYTEAFF,TGTGCCAGCAGGGACCCCGGAGGATACACTGAAGCTTTCTTT
NA,NA,TRBV24-1,TRBJ2-1,CATSHSGSYNEQFF,TGTGCCACCAGTCATAGTGGGTCCTACAATGAGCAGTTCTTC
few,NA,TRBV20-1,TRBJ2-1,CSATEGGVSRNEQFF,TGCAGTGCTACAGAGGGGGGGGTTTCACGGAATGAGCAGTTCTTC
few,TRBD2,TRBV5-1,TRBJ2-1,CASSASGSEQFF,TGCGCCAGCAGCGCTAGCGGGTCTGAGCAGTTCTTC
once,TRBD2,TRBV7-9,TRBJ2-1,CASSPRGAVGSYNEQFF,TGTGCCAGCAGCCCGCGGGGGGCGGTCGGCTCCTACAATGAGCAGTTCTTC
NA,TRBD1,TRBV6-1,TRBJ2-7,CASSEVRTGPSSSYEQYF,TGTGCCAGCAGTGAAGTAAGGACAGGGCCCTCGTCCTCCTACGAGCAGTACTTC
NA,NA,TRBV5-4,TRBJ1-2,CASSLRVDYGYTF,TGTGCCAGCAGCTTGAGGGTTGACTATGGCTACACCTTC
NA,NA,TRBV7-9,TRBJ1-5,CASSSNKGFLNGQPQHF,TGTGCCAGCAGCTCAAATAAGGGGTTCCTCAACGGTCAGCCCCAGCATTTT
NA,TRBD2,TRBV7-2,TRBJ2-1,CASSFPGLADHNEQFF,TGTGCCAGCAGTTTTCCGGGACTAGCGGACCACAATGAGCAGTTCTTC
few,NA,TRBV12-3/TRBV12-4,TRBJ2-3,CASTTRMGRTDTQYF,TGTGCCAGCACCACCCGGATGGGACGGACAGATACGCAGTATTTT
few,NA,TRBV10-3,TRBJ1-1,CAISGQNEAFF,TGTGCCATCAGTGGGCAGAATGAAGCTTTCTTT
once,TRBD1,TRBV20-1,TRBJ2-7,CSASDRTREQYF,TGCAGTGCATCGGACAGGACCCGCGAGCAGTACTTC
NA,NA,TRBV5-1,TRBJ2-5,CASSLTHARTQETQYF,TGCGCCAGCAGCTTGACCCATGCTAGGACCCAAGAGACCCAGTACTTC
NA,NA,TRBV9,TRBJ2-1,CASSDPETQFF,TGTGCCAGCAGCGACCCTGAGACCCAGTTCTTC
NA,NA,TRBV10-3,TRBJ2-5,CAISESTYNEQYF,TGTGCCATCAGTGAGTCCACGTACAATGAGCAGTACTTC
NA,NA,TRBV20-1,TRBJ2-7,CSASSSGYEQYF,TGCAGTGCTAGTAGCAGTGGGTACGAGCAGTACTTC
NA,NA,TRBV4-1,TRBJ2-7,CASSQAEGPSYEQYF,TGCGCCAGCAGCCAAGCGGAGGGCCCCTCCTACGAGCAGTACTTC
many,TRBD1,TRBV10-3,TRBJ2-7,CAISDQTGTGDYEQYF,TGTGCCATCAGTGACCAAACCGGGACAGGAGACTACGAGCAGTACTTC
few,TRBD1,TRBV3-1,TRBJ1-2,CASSHAPGQNYGYTF,TGTGCCAGCAGCCACGCTCCGGGACAGAACTATGGCTACACCTTC
once,NA,TRBV6-2/TRBV6-3,TRBJ2-7,CASSRLGGSSYEQYF,TGTGCCAGCAGTCGACTGGGCGGTAGCTCCTACGAGCAGTACTTC
NA,NA,TRBV25-1,TRBJ2-3,CASSFRGTSDTQYF,TGTGCCAGCAGTTTTCGGGGCACCTCAGATACGCAGTATTTT
NA,TRBD1,TRBV5-1,TRBJ2-3,CASSLGQGLGTDTQYF,TGCGCCAGCAGCCTAGGACAGGGATTGGGCACAGATACGCAGTATTTT
few,NA,TRBV20-1,TRBJ2-7,CSARDGGLGDEQYF,TGCAGTGCTAGAGATGGGGGGCTCGGGGACGAGCAGTACTTC
few,NA,TRBV15,TRBJ2-5,CATSRGVRRGLIGEQYF,TGTGCCACCAGCAGAGGAGTGAGGCGGGGGCTGATTGGTGAGCAGTACTTC
few,TRBD1,TRBV12-3/TRBV12-4,TRBJ2-7,CASSRGTGGSYEQYF,TGTGCCAGCAGTCGCGGGACAGGGGGCTCCTACGAGCAGTACTTC
few,NA,TRBV27,TRBJ2-7,CASRPDSSYEQYF,TGTGCCAGCAGGCCGGACAGCTCCTACGAGCAGTACTTC
once,TRBD1,TRBV11-2,TRBJ1-4,CASSRRATGPATNEKLFF,TGTGCCAGCAGCCGAAGAGCGACAGGGCCGGCAACTAATGAAAAACTGTTTTTT
NA,NA,TRBV12-3/TRBV12-4,TRBJ2-1,CASSFHSSYNEQFF,TGTGCCAGCAGTTTTCATAGCTCCTACAATGAGCAGTTCTTC
NA,NA,TRBV12-3/TRBV12-4,TRBJ2-3,CARSPPDPDTQYF,TGTGCCCGCAGTCCTCCAGATCCAGATACGCAGTATTTT